The present entry profiles one T cell receptor (beta chain) with its context. What it binds is not known. This CDR3 has 14 amino acids. Time point given: week 5, during vaccination. Each dose of the vaccine consisted of 300 ug of mutant IDH1 20-mer peptide, with topical imiquimod. This specimen comes from a study of a mutant IDH1 vaccine in newly diagnosed glioma. Profiled with immunoSEQ multiplex PCR; TCRdb holds only in-frame clones, not every one. The table includes approximately 57,000 clones, roughly 80% detected once. This clonotype originated in a woman aged 18-29 years with glioma. Some clones in this sample may be carry-over from other donors' samples. The specimen was PBMCs, collected from a glioma patient whose treatment included an IDH1 peptide vaccine. The chain combines TRBV21-1 with TRBJ1-2; the table calls TRBD1, which could not be checked here. TRBV21-1 is a known pseudogene. CDR3 in DNA: TGTGCCAGCAGCAAAGGAGACAGCCACTATGGCTACACCTTC. Translating gives CASSKGDSHYGYTF.